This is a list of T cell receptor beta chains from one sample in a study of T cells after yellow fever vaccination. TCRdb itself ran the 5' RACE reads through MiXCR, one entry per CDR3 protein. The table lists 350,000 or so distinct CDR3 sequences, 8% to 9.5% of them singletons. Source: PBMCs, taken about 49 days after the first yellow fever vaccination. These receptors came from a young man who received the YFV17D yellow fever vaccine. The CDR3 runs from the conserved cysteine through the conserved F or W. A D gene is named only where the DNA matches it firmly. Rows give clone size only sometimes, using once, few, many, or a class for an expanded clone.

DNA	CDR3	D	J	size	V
TGTGCCAGCAGCCCCCGCGGGGGGGATAGCACAGATACGCAGTATTTT	CASSPRGGDSTDTQYF	TRBD2	TRBJ2-3	few	TRBV7-8
TGTGCCAGCAGCCAAGGCCTCGGGAAGGAGGCCTACGAGCAGTACTTC	CASSQGLGKEAYEQYF	.	TRBJ2-7	.	TRBV14
TGTGCCAGCAGTCAACAAGGGGCTGGAAACACCATATATTTT	CASSQQGAGNTIYF	.	TRBJ1-3	.	TRBV5-6
TGCGCCAGCAGCAACGTAAGGGGCTCCTTGAACACTGAAGCTTTCTTT	CASSNVRGSLNTEAFF	.	TRBJ1-1	few	TRBV5-1
TGCAGCGCCGGGACAGGGGGCGGAACCGGGGAGCTGTTTTTT	CSAGTGGGTGELFF	TRBD1	TRBJ2-2	.	TRBV29-1
TGCAGCGTTTGGGGGGGCAACAACTATGGCTACACCTTC	CSVWGGNNYGYTF	.	TRBJ1-2	few	TRBV29-1
TGTGCCACCAGCCACCCAGAGCTAGGGGCCAAAAACATTCAGTACTTC	CATSHPELGAKNIQYF	.	TRBJ2-4	.	TRBV15
TGTGCCAGCAAGGGAGGCGGGACAGGGATATACAATGAGCAGTTCTTC	CASKGGGTGIYNEQFF	TRBD1	TRBJ2-1	.	TRBV7-2
TGTGCCAGCAGTGAAACGCAGGGATTAAATTCACCCCTCCACTTT	CASSETQGLNSPLHF	.	TRBJ1-6	few	TRBV25-1
TGCGCCAGCAGCCATAGCGGGGGGGAAACCGGGGAGCTGTTTTTT	CASSHSGGETGELFF	TRBD2	TRBJ2-2	.	TRBV4-1
TGCGCCAGCAGCCAACTGGCAGGGTTGGCGCAGCCCCAGCATTTT	CASSQLAGLAQPQHF	.	TRBJ1-5	few	TRBV4-1
TGCGCCAGCAGCTTGGCCGCGGGGGAGCGGACTGAAGCTTTCTTT	CASSLAAGERTEAFF	.	TRBJ1-1	few	TRBV5-1
TGTGCCAGCAGTTACGCTCAGGGGGGCATTCAGTACTTC	CASSYAQGGIQYF	.	TRBJ2-4	many	TRBV6-2/TRBV6-3
TGTGCCAGCAGCTTAGGTCCGGCAACTAATGAAAAACTGTTTTTT	CASSLGPATNEKLFF	.	TRBJ1-4	many	TRBV7-2
TGTGCCAGCTCCCGGGACCCGGGGGCCCAAGAGACCCAGTACTTC	CASSRDPGAQETQYF	.	TRBJ2-5	few	TRBV6-5
TGTGCCAGCAGTGCTCTAGGTACTGAAGCTTTCTTT	CASSALGTEAFF	.	TRBJ1-1	.	TRBV2
TGTGCCAGCAGCTTCCGCACGACTGGGGAGCTGTTTTTT	CASSFRTTGELFF	.	TRBJ2-2	.	TRBV7-2
TGCGCCAGCAGCTCCGGTGATCGGGGGGCCTCAAGGTACTTC	CASSSGDRGASRYF	.	TRBJ2-4	many	TRBV5-1
TGCGCCAGCAGCCTGGGCGGGACTCCATATTGGAATGAAAAACTGTTTTTT	CASSLGGTPYWNEKLFF	.	TRBJ1-4	few	TRBV5-1
TGTGCCAGCAGTAACGGAAAGACCCAGTACTTC	CASSNGKTQYF	.	TRBJ2-5	.	TRBV12-3/TRBV12-4
TGCGCCAGCAGCCAAGATCGGAGGTTACTTGCCGGGACCCAGTACTTC	CASSQDRRLLAGTQYF	.	TRBJ2-5	.	TRBV4-3
TGTGCCAGCAGTGAGGGACAGGGGCTCTACAATGAGCAGTTCTTC	CASSEGQGLYNEQFF	TRBD1	TRBJ2-1	.	TRBV2
TGTGCCAGCAGTTCCACCCCCGGGACGGGAAACACTGAAGCTTTCTTT	CASSSTPGTGNTEAFF	.	TRBJ1-1	.	TRBV12-3/TRBV12-4
TGTGCCAGCAGTCCAGACAGCTTCAATGAAAAACTGTTTTTT	CASSPDSFNEKLFF	.	TRBJ1-4	.	TRBV28
TGCAGTGCCACAGGGATCCCATCACCCCTCCACTTT	CSATGIPSPLHF	.	TRBJ1-6	few	TRBV20-1
TGTGCCAGCAGTCACATCCCGGGACAGGGATCTGGGGCCAACGTCCTGACTTTC	CASSHIPGQGSGANVLTF	TRBD1	TRBJ2-6	.	TRBV6-5
TGTGCCAGCAGTCAAAACCCGGGACAGGGAAACACCATATATTTT	CASSQNPGQGNTIYF	TRBD1	TRBJ1-3	.	TRBV6-1
TGTGCCAGCAGTTTAGGGGGAAGCGCTGGCTACACCTTC	CASSLGGSAGYTF	.	TRBJ1-2	.	TRBV27
TGTGCCATCAGTGACCGCCGGGGCGAATACGAGCAGTACTTC	CAISDRRGEYEQYF	.	TRBJ2-7	.	TRBV10-3
TGTGCCAGCAGCCTAAATCGGGGTTTAACTGAAGCTTTCTTT	CASSLNRGLTEAFF	.	TRBJ1-1	few	TRBV7-8
TGCGCCAGCAGCCAAGAATCGGCAGGACAGGGGAATTCACCCCTCCACTTT	CASSQESAGQGNSPLHF	TRBD1	TRBJ1-6	.	TRBV4-3
TGCGCCAGCAGCTTGGCGTGGGGGGATACGCAGTATTTT	CASSLAWGDTQYF	.	TRBJ2-3	.	TRBV5-1
TGTGCCAGCAGCTTTGTGGAGACCCAGTACTTC	CASSFVETQYF	.	TRBJ2-5	many	TRBV7-9
TGTGCCAGCAGCTTAGGGGCTGAAGCTTTCTTT	CASSLGAEAFF	.	TRBJ1-1	many	TRBV12-3/TRBV12-4
TGTGCCAGCAGCTTACGGACAGGACCCGTCTCTGGAAACACCATATATTTT	CASSLRTGPVSGNTIYF	TRBD1	TRBJ1-3	few	TRBV6-5
TGTGCCAGCAGCCTTGTAGGGTATGGAGATACGCAGTATTTT	CASSLVGYGDTQYF	.	TRBJ2-3	.	TRBV7-3
TGCAGCGGCAAACAGGGGAACACTGAAGCTTTCTTT	CSGKQGNTEAFF	.	TRBJ1-1	.	TRBV29-1
TGTGCCAGCTCACCACCGGGCCCACAAGTAGCCAAAAACATTCAGTACTTC	CASSPPGPQVAKNIQYF	.	TRBJ2-4	few	TRBV18
TGTGCCATCAGTGAGAGGGCTGAGACGGGGAGGGAGACCCAGTACTTC	CAISERAETGRETQYF	.	TRBJ2-5	many	TRBV10-3
TGCAGTGCTAGAGATCTCAATAGCAATCAGCCCCAGCATTTT	CSARDLNSNQPQHF	.	TRBJ1-5	.	TRBV20-1
TGTGCCAGCAGTGGGGGCGGGAACACCGGGGAGCTGTTTTTT	CASSGGGNTGELFF	.	TRBJ2-2	.	TRBV7-2
TGTGCCAGCAGCGCCAGGGGTGAGCAGTTCTTC	CASSARGEQFF	.	TRBJ2-1	few	TRBV9
TGCAGCGTTGTTGGGGGCAGAGACACCATATATTTT	CSVVGGRDTIYF	.	TRBJ1-3	.	TRBV29-1
TGTGCCAGCAGCTTAGGAAATTGGGGGAACACTGAAGCTTTCTTT	CASSLGNWGNTEAFF	.	TRBJ1-1	few	TRBV7-9
TGCAGTGCTAGAGATCCAACGGGGGGGGCCGGGGAGCTGTTTTTT	CSARDPTGGAGELFF	TRBD2	TRBJ2-2	.	TRBV20-1
TGTGCCAGTACCCCAATAGGACAGGGCCGTCAGCCCCAGCATTTT	CASTPIGQGRQPQHF	TRBD1	TRBJ1-5	few	TRBV19
TGTGCCAGCCTTCCCCACCGGGGGAACACTGAAGCTTTCTTT	CASLPHRGNTEAFF	.	TRBJ1-1	few	TRBV25-1
TGTGCCAGCAGTTGGACACTCGGCTCTGGAAACACCATATATTTT	CASSWTLGSGNTIYF	.	TRBJ1-3	few	TRBV6-5
TGTGCCAGCACCGTGGGGCGGAGTGGCTACACCTTC	CASTVGRSGYTF	.	TRBJ1-2	few	TRBV9
TGTGCCAGCAGCGGGACAGGGTCCTACAATGAGCAGTTCTTC	CASSGTGSYNEQFF	TRBD1	TRBJ2-1	.	TRBV5-5
TGTGCTAGCAGCGATCACGCGGGGCGGGAGACCCAGTACTTC	CASSDHAGRETQYF	.	TRBJ2-5	.	TRBV7-7
TGTGCCACCTCACGCGGAAACACCATATATTTT	CATSRGNTIYF	.	TRBJ1-3	.	TRBV6-6
TGCGCCAGCAGCCAAGACAGGGGGTACACTGAAGCTTTCTTT	CASSQDRGYTEAFF	TRBD1	TRBJ1-1	many	TRBV4-3